Presented here are 2 T cell receptor beta chains from one specimen sequenced in a study of T cell responses to AZD1222 COVID-19 vaccine. TCRdb's table, derived via immunoSEQ multiplex PCR, lists solely in-frame clones and lacks some. The data contain some 150,000 clones, 88% of them singletons. The specimen comprised peripheral blood, sampled 28 days after the second AZD1222 dose. These receptors were collected from an adult who received the AZD1222 COVID-19 vaccine.

V and J are TRBV7-2 and TRBJ1-2; D not certain. The CDR3 extends over 12 amino acids. CDR1 is SGHTA and CDR2 is FQGNSA in the germline V gene. V was pared by 3 bases and J by 4 bases, with 6 bases between. The CDR3 coding sequence is TGTGCCAGCAGCTTTTACGGCTATGGCTACACCTTC. Residues: CASSFYGYGYTF.

The genes are TRBV18 and TRBJ2-7; no reliable D call. V shed 6 bases and J shed 3 bases, with 15 bases lying between them. The CDR3 runs to 14 residues. The germline V gene has CDR1 KGHSH and CDR2 LQKENI. The CDR3 region has the DNA TGTGCCAGCTCCCGCACCAGAGACAACTACGAGCAGTACTTC. It yields the protein CASSRTRDNYEQYF.